Presented here are 23 T cell receptor beta chains from one specimen sequenced in a study of T cells in Graves' hyperthyroidism and ophthalmopathy. There were TCR beta CDR3 regions amplified from RNA transcripts. HTBI primers drove first-round RT-PCR of the TCR CDR3. TCRdb redid the calling of the multiplex PCR reads with MiXCR, one entry per CDR3 protein. The sample yields about 580,000 distinct CDR3 sequences, about 45% seen once. The sample taken for sequencing was peripheral blood or thyroid tissue (not recorded which). Every receptor here comes from a woman younger than 30 with Graves' hyperthyroidism.

This clonotype was seen just once. Possible read error: a much larger clone is one base away. The V and J genes are TRBV2 and TRBJ1-2; weak D call: TRBD1 (6 bases). This CDR3 region has 15 residues. V lost 6 bases and J 0 bases, leaving 14 bases between the germline ends. Germline-derived CDR1 and CDR2 are SNHLY and FYNNEI. CDR3 region: CASSRTQGSNYGYTF. The CDR3 DNA is TGTGCCAGCAGCCGAACACAGGGTTCTAACTATGGCTACACCTTC. Variable domain in full (rest from reference TRBV2 and TRBJ1-2): EPEVTQTPSHQVTQMGQEVILRCVPISNHLYFYWYRQILGQKVEFLVSFYNNEISEKSEIFDDQFSVERPDGSNFTLKIRSTKLEDSAMYFCASSRTQGSNYGYTFGSGTRLTVV.

This chain links TRBV2 with TRBJ1-2, with a weak D call TRBD1 (5 bases). Germline V gene data show CDR1 as SNHLY and CDR2 as FYNNEI. V was trimmed by 11 bases and J by 8 bases, leaving 24 bases between them. This CDR3 region has 14 residues. The DNA for the CDR3 is TGTGCCGGCAAGTTATTGGAAAGCCAGGGAGGCTACACCTTC. Protein product: CAGKLLESQGGYTF.

This clonotype was seen many times. The genes are TRBV20-1 and TRBJ1-2, with a tentative D call TRBD1 (6 bases). This CDR3 comprises 13 residues. Trimming took off 3 bases at V and 8 bases at J, with 16 bases between the two ends. Germline CDR1 DFQATT, CDR2 SNEGSKA (reference sequence). The chain's CDR3 is CSASGYRETGYTF. CDR3 sequence (DNA): TGCAGTGCTAGTGGCTACAGGGAGACCGGCTACACCTTC.

This clonotype has a count of ten or more. The chain recombines TRBV4-3 with TRBJ2-7, with 7 positions matching TRBD2. The V segment lost 0 bases and the J segment 7 bases; nucleotides outside the gene matches: 18. CDR1 is LGHNA, CDR2 YSLEER, per germline. The CDR3 has 18 residues. The DNA of the CDR3 is TGCGCCAGCAGCCAAGATTGGGAGGGGAGCGGGATGGTGGGAGAGCAGTACTTC. Amino acid sequence: CASSQDWEGSGMVGEQYF.

This clonotype occurred many times. Its ends do not fully match the called genes, so a read error is possible. The J gene is TRBJ1-3, the V gene TRBV7-3; weak D call: TRBD1 (6 bases). The CDR3 extends over 13 amino acids. Per the germline V gene, CDR1 is SGHTA and CDR2 is FQGTGA. CDR3 in DNA: TGTGCCAGCAGCCTAACAGGGAAAAACACCATATATTTT. Translation: CASSLTGKNTIYF.

At least ten counts were recorded for this clonotype. The gene calls are TRBV2 and TRBJ1-3; 7 bases line up with TRBD1. Germline trimming cut 6 bases from V and 1 base from J; bases unmatched to any gene: 6. The CDR3 has 15 residues. Per germline, CDR1 SNHLY and CDR2 FYNNEI. In DNA, the CDR3 is TGTGCCAGCAGGTATTCGACAGGGTCTGGAAACACCATATATTTT. Protein sequence: CASRYSTGSGNTIYF.

V usage is TRBV13 and J usage is TRBJ2-3, with 8 bases that match TRBD2. The CDR3 covers 16 residues. CDR1 and CDR2 (germline): PRHDT, FYEKMQ (reference sequence). Unmatched junction bases numbered 11, after V lost 6 bases and J lost 3 bases. The CDR3 region is CASSEAEAGVTDTQYF. The CDR3 nucleotides are TGTGCCAGCAGTGAAGCCGAAGCGGGAGTAACAGATACGCAGTATTTT.

The chain uses TRBV29-1 and TRBJ1-2, with a weak D call TRBD1 (5 bases). Trimming cost V 8 bases and J 5 bases, with 15 bases left between them. This CDR3 is 12 amino acids long. Per germline, CDR1 SQVTM and CDR2 ANQGSEA. The CDR3 loop is CSTRAGGYGYTF. The CDR3 coding sequence is TGCAGCACACGCGCGGGGGGGTATGGCTACACCTTC.

The CDR3: CASSRLAGGLNEQFF. The CDR3, as DNA: TGTGCCAGCAGCCGACTAGCGGGAGGACTCAATGAGCAGTTCTTC. The V call is TRBV7-7, the J call TRBJ2-7; 13 positions agree with TRBD2. The end of the DNA is better explained by TRBJ2-1, so the J call may be wrong. CDR3 length: 15 amino acids. Germline-derived CDR1 and CDR2 are SSHAT and FNYEAQ (reference sequence).

This clonotype has a handful of counts. CDR3 amino acids: CASSLAPGQGAGGYTF. The CDR3 DNA reads as TGCGCCAGCAGCTTGGCCCCGGGACAGGGGGCTGGCGGCTACACCTTC. The V gene is TRBV5-1, the J gene TRBJ1-2, with 12 bases that match TRBD1. J gave up 8 bases and V 0 bases, and 8 bases lay outside the gene matches. Germline CDR1 and CDR2: SGHRS and YFSETQ. This CDR3 region has 16 residues.

This clonotype appeared many times. This chain connects TRBV11-1 to TRBJ2-5; D possibly corresponds to TRBD1 (5 bases). Deletions cut 3 bases from V and 5 bases from J, with 10 bases between. The V gene's germline CDR1 is SGHAT and CDR2 FQDESV (reference sequence). This CDR3 has 13 residues. The CDR3 is CASSFGRVETQYF. The CDR3 DNA is TGTGCCAGCAGCTTCGGCAGGGTCGAGACCCAGTACTTC.

This sequence joins TRBV24-1 and TRBJ1-5; D remains ambiguous. Germline V lookup: CDR1 KGHDR, CDR2 SFDVKD. Between the trimmed V and J ends, which lost 4 bases and 4 bases, there was a span of 16 bases. The CDR3 covers 16 residues. In DNA form, the CDR3 reads TGTGCCACCAGTGACGAGACGGGAGGGCCAAATCAGCCCCAGCATTTT. It codes for CATSDETGGPNQPQHF.

The V gene is TRBV7-6, the J gene TRBJ2-7; a weak D match, TRBD2 (5 bases). The germline V gene encodes CDR1 SGHVS and CDR2 FNYEAQ. This CDR3 is 14 amino acids long. Trimming stripped 3 bases from V and 3 bases from J, with 12 bases between. The CDR3 loop is CASSLALRDYEQYF. Written as DNA, the CDR3 is TGTGCCAGCAGCTTGGCCCTGAGGGACTACGAGCAGTACTTC.

With respect to this clonotype: At one end, the junction sequence differs from germline, possibly due to a read error. V gene TRBV19 combines with J gene TRBJ2-1, with D tentatively TRBD2 (6 bases). Germline V gene data show CDR1 as LNHDA and CDR2 as SQIVND (reference sequence). CDR3 length: 10 amino acids. CDR3 protein: CASSGSIVIF. The CDR3 region has the DNA TGTGCCAGTAGCGGGAGTATTGTGATCTTC.

This clonotype appeared a few times. This sequence joins TRBV29-1 and TRBJ2-7; D call uncertain. V lost 7 bases and J 1 base, leaving 5 bases between the germline ends. Germline CDR1 reads SQVTM; CDR2 reads ANQGSEA. The CDR3 length is 10 residues. CDR3 nucleotides: TGCAGCGAGAGATCCTACGAGCAGTACTTC. It codes for CSERSYEQYF.

This clonotype was detected many times. This chain links TRBV5-1 with TRBJ1-1; D may be TRBD1 (5 bases). The germline V gene encodes CDR1 SGHRS and CDR2 YFSETQ. V lost 5 bases, J lost 3 bases, and 14 bases lay in between. The CDR3 covers 14 residues. The CDR3 region has the DNA TGCGCCAGCAGGACCGGGGGGGAGGACACTGAAGCTTTCTTT. As protein: CASRTGGEDTEAFF.

The CDR3: CSASGVINQPQYF. The CDR3 DNA sequence: TGCAGTGCGTCAGGGGTCATCAATCAGCCCCAGTACTTC. The chain uses TRBV20-1 and TRBJ2-5; tentatively, D is TRBD1 (6 bases). CDR1 and CDR2 from the germline V gene are DFQATT and SNEGSKA (reference sequence). The CDR3 runs to 13 residues. V lost 6 bases and J lost 9, with 20 bases in between.

The table lists this clonotype with many counts. The chain employs TRBV15 and TRBJ2-5, with 14 positions matching TRBD2. Germline V CDR1 and CDR2: LNHNV, YYDKDF (reference sequence). This CDR3 contains 19 residues. The junction had 12 bases not matched to a gene; V was cut back by 2 bases and J by 4 bases. The CDR3 loop is CATSRSRTGLAGVGETQYF. The CDR3 bases are TGTGCCACCAGCAGATCTCGAACGGGACTAGCGGGAGTCGGAGAGACCCAGTACTTC. The full variable domain, its missing parts supplied by reference TRBV15 and TRBJ2-5, is DAMVIQNPRYQVTQFGKPVTLSCSQTLNHNVMYWYQQKSSQAPKLLFHYYDKDFNNEADTPDNFQSRRPNTSFCFLDIRSPGLGDTAMYLCATSRSRTGLAGVGETQYFGPGTRLLVL.

The chain combines TRBV5-6 with TRBJ2-7, with 10 positions matching TRBD2. In germline, CDR1 is SGHDT, CDR2 YYEEEE. CDR3 length equals 16 residues. J was trimmed by 0 bases and V by 1 base; bases with no gene match: 4. This CDR3 reads CASSLLAGAPSYEQYF. The CDR3 coding sequence is TGTGCCAGCAGCTTGCTAGCGGGAGCGCCCTCCTACGAGCAGTACTTC.

This clonotype occurred many times. The V and J genes are TRBV27 and TRBJ1-6; D possibly corresponds to TRBD1 (5 bases). CDR3 length equals 14 residues. Trimming stripped 7 bases from V and 7 bases from J, with 14 bases between. From germline, CDR1 is MNHEY and CDR2 SMNVEV (reference sequence). CDR3 in amino acids: CASKEGTANSPLHF. The CDR3 DNA reads as TGTGCCAGCAAAGAAGGGACGGCGAATTCACCCCTCCACTTT.

The chain links TRBV2 to TRBJ2-5, with 7 nucleotides matching TRBD2. CDR1 and CDR2 from the germline V gene are SNHLY and FYNNEI. Trimming cost V 5 bases and J 7 bases; bases outside gene matches: 13. CDR3 length equals 15 residues. The CDR3 here is CASSLQQRLAGTQYF. CDR3 sequence (DNA): TGTGCCAGCAGTCTTCAACAACGACTAGCCGGGACCCAGTACTTC.

This clonotype was found once. Possible read error: a much larger clone is one base away. This chain links TRBV5-4 with TRBJ1-3; a weak D match, TRBD1 (5 bases). Germline loops: CDR1 SGHNT, CDR2 YYREEE (reference sequence). The CDR3 extends over 18 amino acids. For the CDR3, the DNA is TGTGCCAGCAGCCGGTGGGTGCAGGGCACTCACTCTGGAGACACCATATATTTT. Translating it yields CASSRWVQGTHSGDTIYF.

This clonotype was seen ten or more times. This chain uses TRBV5-1 with TRBJ2-7; 10 nucleotides match TRBD2. The length of the CDR3 is 15 residues. The V and J ends lost 3 bases and 6 bases, in that order; junction bases with no gene match: 9. Germline-derived CDR1 and CDR2 are SGHRS and YFSETQ. The CDR3 loop is CASSSTSGKLGEQYF. DNA for the CDR3: TGCGCCAGCAGCTCTACTAGCGGGAAGTTGGGCGAGCAGTACTTC.